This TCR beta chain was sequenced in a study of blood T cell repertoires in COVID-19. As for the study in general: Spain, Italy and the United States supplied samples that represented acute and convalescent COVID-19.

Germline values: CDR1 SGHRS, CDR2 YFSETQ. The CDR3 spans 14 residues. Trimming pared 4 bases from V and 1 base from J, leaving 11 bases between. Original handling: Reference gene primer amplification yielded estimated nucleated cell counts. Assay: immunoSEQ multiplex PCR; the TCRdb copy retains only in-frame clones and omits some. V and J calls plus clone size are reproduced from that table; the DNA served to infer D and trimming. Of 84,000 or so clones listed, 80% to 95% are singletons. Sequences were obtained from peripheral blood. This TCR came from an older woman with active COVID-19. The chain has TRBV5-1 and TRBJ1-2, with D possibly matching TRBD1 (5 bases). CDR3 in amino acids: CASSARQGNYGYTF. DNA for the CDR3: TGCGCCAGCAGCGCACGCCAGGGTAACTATGGCTACACCTTC. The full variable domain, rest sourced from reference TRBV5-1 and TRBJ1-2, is KAGVTQTPRYLIKTRGQQVTLSCSPISGHRSVSWYQQTPGQGLQFLFEYFSETQRNKGNFPGRFSGRQFSNSRSEMNVSTLELGDSALYLCASSARQGNYGYTFGSGTRLTVV.